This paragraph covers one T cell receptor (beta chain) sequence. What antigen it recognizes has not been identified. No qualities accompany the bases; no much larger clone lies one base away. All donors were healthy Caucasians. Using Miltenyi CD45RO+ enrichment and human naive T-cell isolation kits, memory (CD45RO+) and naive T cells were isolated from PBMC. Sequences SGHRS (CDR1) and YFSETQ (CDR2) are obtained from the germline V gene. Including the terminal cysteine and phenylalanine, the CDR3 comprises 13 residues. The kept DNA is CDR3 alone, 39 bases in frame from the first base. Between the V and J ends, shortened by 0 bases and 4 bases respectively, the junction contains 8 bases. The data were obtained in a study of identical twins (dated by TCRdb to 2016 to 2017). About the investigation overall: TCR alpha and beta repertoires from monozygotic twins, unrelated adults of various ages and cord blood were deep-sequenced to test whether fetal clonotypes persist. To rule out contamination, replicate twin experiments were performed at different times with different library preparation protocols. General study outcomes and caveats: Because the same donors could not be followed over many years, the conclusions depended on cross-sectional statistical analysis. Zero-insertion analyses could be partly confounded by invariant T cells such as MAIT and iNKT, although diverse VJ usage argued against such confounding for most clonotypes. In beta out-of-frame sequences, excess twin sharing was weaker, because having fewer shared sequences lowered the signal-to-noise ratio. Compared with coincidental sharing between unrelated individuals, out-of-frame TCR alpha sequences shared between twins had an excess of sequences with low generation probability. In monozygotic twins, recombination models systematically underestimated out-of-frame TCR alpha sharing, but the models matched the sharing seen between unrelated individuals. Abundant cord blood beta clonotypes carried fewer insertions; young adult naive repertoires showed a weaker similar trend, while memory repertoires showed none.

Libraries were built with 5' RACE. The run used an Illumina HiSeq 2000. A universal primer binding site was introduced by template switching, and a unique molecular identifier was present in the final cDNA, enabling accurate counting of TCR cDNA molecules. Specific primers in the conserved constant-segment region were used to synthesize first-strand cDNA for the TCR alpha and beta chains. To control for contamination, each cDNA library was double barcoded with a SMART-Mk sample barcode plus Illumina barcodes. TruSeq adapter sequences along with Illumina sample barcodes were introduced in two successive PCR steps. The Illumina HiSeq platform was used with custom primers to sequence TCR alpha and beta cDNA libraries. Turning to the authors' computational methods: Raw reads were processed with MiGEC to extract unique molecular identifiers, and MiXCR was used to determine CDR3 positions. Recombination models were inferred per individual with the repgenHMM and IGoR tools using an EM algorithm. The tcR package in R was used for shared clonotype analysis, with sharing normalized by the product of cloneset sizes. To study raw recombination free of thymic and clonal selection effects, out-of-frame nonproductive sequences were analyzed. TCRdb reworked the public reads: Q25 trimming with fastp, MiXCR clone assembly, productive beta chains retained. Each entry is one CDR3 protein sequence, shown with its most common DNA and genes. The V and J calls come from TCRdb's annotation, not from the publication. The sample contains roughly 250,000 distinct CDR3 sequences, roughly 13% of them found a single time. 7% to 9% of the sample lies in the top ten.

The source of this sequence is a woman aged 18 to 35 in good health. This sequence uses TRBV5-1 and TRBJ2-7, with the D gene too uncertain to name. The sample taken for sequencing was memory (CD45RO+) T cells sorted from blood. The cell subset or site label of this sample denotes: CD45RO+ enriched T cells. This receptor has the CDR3 CASSLVSDYEQYF. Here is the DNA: TGCGCCAGCAGCTTGGTGTCAGATTACGAGCAGTACTTC.